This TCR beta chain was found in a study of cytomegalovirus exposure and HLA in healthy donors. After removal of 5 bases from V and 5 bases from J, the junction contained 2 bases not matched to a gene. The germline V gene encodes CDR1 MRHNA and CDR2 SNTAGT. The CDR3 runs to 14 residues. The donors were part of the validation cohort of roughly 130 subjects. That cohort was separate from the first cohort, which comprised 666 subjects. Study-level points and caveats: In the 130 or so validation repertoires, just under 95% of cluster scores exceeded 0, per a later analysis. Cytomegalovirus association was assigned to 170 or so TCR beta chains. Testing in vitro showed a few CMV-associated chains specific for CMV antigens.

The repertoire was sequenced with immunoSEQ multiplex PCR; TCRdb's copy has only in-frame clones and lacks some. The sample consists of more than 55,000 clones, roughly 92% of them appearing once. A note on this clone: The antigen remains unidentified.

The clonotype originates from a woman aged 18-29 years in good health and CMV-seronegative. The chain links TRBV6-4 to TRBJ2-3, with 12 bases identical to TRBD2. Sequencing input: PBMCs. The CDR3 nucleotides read TGTGCCAGCAGTCGACTAGCGGGGGTAGATACGCAGTATTTT. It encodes CASSRLAGVDTQYF.